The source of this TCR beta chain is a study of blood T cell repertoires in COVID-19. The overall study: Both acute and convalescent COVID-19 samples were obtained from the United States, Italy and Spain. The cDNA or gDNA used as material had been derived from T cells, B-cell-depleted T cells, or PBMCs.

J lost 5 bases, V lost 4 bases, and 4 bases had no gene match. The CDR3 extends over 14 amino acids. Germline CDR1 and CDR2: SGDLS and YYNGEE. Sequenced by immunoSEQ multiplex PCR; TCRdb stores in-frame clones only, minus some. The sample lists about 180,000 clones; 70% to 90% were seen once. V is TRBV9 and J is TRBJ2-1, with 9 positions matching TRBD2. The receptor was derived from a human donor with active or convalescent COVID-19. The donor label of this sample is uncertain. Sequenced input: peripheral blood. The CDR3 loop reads CASSRLADNNEQFF. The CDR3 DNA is TGTGCCAGCAGCAGACTAGCGGATAACAATGAGCAGTTCTTC.